This TCR beta chain is drawn from a study of PD-1 blockade in classical Hodgkin lymphoma. General study results and limits: Patients newly diagnosed and complete responders had comparable baseline diversity. Relative to healthy donors, newly diagnosed patients reportedly had lower baseline TCR diversity, which was reported as lower still in relapsed/refractory patients.

Worth noting for this clone: Its antigen is undetermined.

The CDR3 consists of 15 residues. V shed 4 bases and J 4 bases; nucleotides not matched to a gene: 3. Germline V lookup: CDR1 LNHNV, CDR2 YYDKDF (reference sequence). Sequencing was performed with immunoSEQ multiplex PCR; in TCRdb, only in-frame clones are kept and a portion is missing. The sample shows about 13,000 clones, roughly 78% of them seen only once. Every patient had relapsed following autologous stem cell transplantation, and cohorts differed in brentuximab vedotin exposure. The receptor was isolated from a human donor with classical Hodgkin lymphoma. The rearrangement joins TRBV15 to TRBJ2-3; TRBD2 matches at 12 bases. The input for sequencing was peripheral blood mononuclear cells (PBMCs), taken at baseline. CDR3 sequence (DNA): TGTGCCACCAGCAAATCTAGCGGGGGGGCAGATACGCAGTATTTT. Residues: CATSKSSGGADTQYF. Complete variable domain (other parts from reference TRBV15 and TRBJ2-3): DAMVIQNPRYQVTQFGKPVTLSCSQTLNHNVMYWYQQKSSQAPKLLFHYYDKDFNNEADTPDNFQSRRPNTSFCFLDIRSPGLGDTAMYLCATSKSSGGADTQYFGPGTRLTVL.